The 17 T cell receptor beta chains presented below share a single source sample, sequenced in a study of a mutant IDH1 vaccine in newly diagnosed glioma. What these receptors recognize is not known. Assay: immunoSEQ multiplex PCR; the TCRdb copy retains only in-frame clones and omits some. The table shows tens of thousands of clones, with approximately 89% occurring only once. Time point of the sample: week 5, during vaccination. Every vaccine dose comprised 300 ug of mutant IDH1 20-mer peptide plus topical imiquimod. The sequencing here drew on PBMCs, taken from a glioma patient whose treatment included an IDH1 peptide vaccine. Receptors originate from a middle-aged man with glioma.

The genes are TRBV28 and TRBJ1-3; 8 nucleotides line up with TRBD1. The junction had 5 bases not matched to a gene; V was cut back by 5 bases and J by 2 bases. In germline, CDR1 is MDHEN, CDR2 SYDVKM. This CDR3 is 15 amino acids long. The CDR3 DNA is TGTGCCAGCAGTACGACAGGGGACCCTGGAAACACCATATATTTT. It translates to CASSTTGDPGNTIYF.

This rearrangement joins TRBV19 to TRBJ2-5, with D possibly TRBD1 on 6 matching bases. CDR1 and CDR2 from the germline V gene are LNHDA and SQIVND (reference sequence). This CDR3 has 13 amino acids. With 4 bases removed from V and 3 bases from J, the gap between germline ends came to 9 bases. The CDR3 DNA reads TGTGCCAGTAGTACGAACAGGGAAGAGACCCAGTACTTC. Its protein product is CASSTNREETQYF.

This clone has only one observation. This chain links TRBV10-1 with TRBJ2-1, with 9 bases identical to TRBD1. The CDR3 runs to 15 residues. From germline, CDR1 is WNHNN and CDR2 SYGVQD (reference sequence). V lost 5 bases and J lost 4; bases outside the gene matches: 6. The CDR3 region is CASSQPGQGYNEQFF. CDR3 DNA: TGCGCCAGCAGTCAACCGGGACAGGGATACAATGAGCAGTTCTTC.

This rearrangement joins TRBV28 to TRBJ2-7; D not certain. The germline gives CDR1 MDHEN, CDR2 SYDVKM. This CDR3 is 11 amino acids long. The ends were cut back, 5 bases at V and 11 bases at J, with 13 bases in the middle. The CDR3: CASSPPSCKYF. CDR3 in DNA: TGTGCCAGCAGTCCCCCCTCCTGTAAGTACTTC.

This chain connects TRBV9 to TRBJ2-2; no definite D call. V was pared by 1 base and J by 1 base, with 5 bases between. The CDR3 extends over 14 amino acids. The germline gives CDR1 SGDLS, CDR2 YYNGEE. This chain's CDR3 is CASSVSENTGELFF. CDR3 in DNA: TGTGCCAGCAGCGTAAGCGAGAACACCGGGGAGCTGTTTTTT.

The chain joins TRBV29-1 to TRBJ1-2; 9 bases agree with TRBD1. The CDR3 contains 13 residues. With 7 bases clipped from V and 4 bases from J, the junction kept 7 bases outside the gene matches. CDR1 SQVTM and CDR2 ANQGSEA come from the germline V gene. This CDR3 reads CSAKTGGSYGYTF. CDR3 bases: TGCAGCGCAAAGACAGGGGGTAGCTATGGCTACACCTTC.

This clone occurred once. This chain connects TRBV5-5 to TRBJ2-2, with TRBD1 as a possible D gene (6 bases). Germline V gene data show CDR1 as SGHKS and CDR2 as YYEKEE (reference sequence). V dropped 3 bases and J dropped 4 bases, with 13 bases sitting between them. This CDR3 region has 15 residues. CDR3 protein: CASSSARQATGELFF. CDR3 nucleotides: TGTGCCAGCAGCTCAGCTAGACAGGCCACCGGGGAGCTGTTTTTT. Looking up the rest from reference TRBV5-5 and TRBJ2-2 gives the full variable domain: DAGVTQSPTHLIKTRGQQVTLRCSPISGHKSVSWYQQVLGQGPQFIFQYYEKEERGRGNFPDRFSARQFPNYSSELNVNALLLGDSALYLCASSSARQATGELFFGEGSRLTVL.

The chain couples TRBV6-5 to TRBJ1-1; D possibly corresponds to TRBD1 (5 bases). From germline, CDR1 is MNHEY and CDR2 SVGAGI. The CDR3 loop spans 15 amino acids. V shed 4 bases and J shed 1 base, with 13 bases lying between them. The CDR3 spells CASSWSRGGNTEAFF. CDR3 nucleotide sequence: TGTGCCAGCAGTTGGAGTCGGGGCGGGAACACTGAAGCTTTCTTT.

This clone was counted once. The gene calls are TRBV7-2 and TRBJ2-7; 8 bases line up with TRBD1. The V segment lost 4 bases and the J segment 2 bases; nucleotides outside the gene matches: 7. CDR1 SGHTA and CDR2 FQGNSA come from the germline V gene. This CDR3 is built from 15 residues. CDR3 nucleotide sequence: TGTGCCAGCAGCTCTGACAGGGGTGCTACCTACGAGCAGTACTTC. Translating it yields CASSSDRGATYEQYF. The full variable domain, its missing parts supplied by reference TRBV7-2 and TRBJ2-7, is GAGVSQSPSNKVTEKGKDVELRCDPISGHTALYWYRQSLGQGLEFLIYFQGNSAPDKSGLPSDRFSAERTGGSVSTLTIQRTQQEDSAVYLCASSSDRGATYEQYFGPGTRLTVT.

The gene calls are TRBV7-2 and TRBJ2-2; D remains unclear. Germline CDR1 SGHTA, CDR2 FQGNSA. Trimming stripped 2 bases from V and 1 base from J, with 5 bases between. CDR3 length: 14 amino acids. The CDR3 DNA follows: TGTGCCAGCAGCTTATCCAGGAACACCGGGGAGCTGTTTTTT. Amino acids: CASSLSRNTGELFF.

This clone occurred once. This chain connects TRBV4-3 to TRBJ1-2, with D hard to call. The CDR3 is 14 amino acids. CDR1 and CDR2 (germline): LGHNA, YSLEER. V was pared by 1 base and J by 2 bases, with 8 bases between. CDR3 sequence (DNA): TGCGCCAGCAGCCAAGCCCTCCTCAACTATGGCTACACCTTC. Its protein is CASSQALLNYGYTF.

As regards this clone: At one of its ends the junction is not consistent with the germline gene, which may arise from a read error. V gene TRBV2 combines with J gene TRBJ1-5; 11 positions agree with TRBD1. The germline gives CDR1 SNHLY, CDR2 FYNNEI. This CDR3 comprises 19 residues. The CDR3 region has the DNA TGTGCCAGCAATGAAGATGGGACAGGGGGTTTATATAGCAATCAGCCCCAGCATTTT. Encoded protein: CASNEDGTGGLYSNQPQHF.

The chain uses TRBV6-6 and TRBJ1-2, with D uncertain. The CDR3 has 14 residues. Deletions cut 4 bases from V and 4 bases from J, with 13 bases between. Per the germline V gene, CDR1 is MNHNY and CDR2 is SVGAGI (reference sequence). The CDR3 sequence is CASSSTSQAYGYTF. As DNA, the CDR3 is TGTGCCAGCAGTTCAACGTCTCAGGCCTATGGCTACACCTTC.

The chain employs TRBV11-1 and TRBJ2-7; 9 bases are shared with TRBD1. This CDR3 has 16 residues. Germline CDR1 SGHAT, CDR2 FQDESV (reference sequence). Losses at the gene ends were 6 bases for V and 5 bases for J; bases not matched to a gene: 14. CDR3 residues: CASSQPPGTGRNEQYF. The CDR3 bases are TGTGCCAGCAGTCAACCCCCCGGGACAGGGAGGAACGAGCAGTACTTC.

The chain carries TRBV5-6 and TRBJ2-3; either TRBD1 or TRBD2 may fit D (5 bases each). The CDR3 sequence is 15 residues long. Trimming cost V 4 bases and J 0 bases, with 12 bases left between them. Germline CDR1 reads SGHDT; CDR2 reads YYEEEE. The CDR3 DNA is TGTGCCAGCAGCCGAGAGGGGTATAGCACAGATACGCAGTATTTT. This encodes CASSREGYSTDTQYF.

The J gene is TRBJ2-7, the V gene TRBV6-5; 10 nucleotides align to TRBD2. J lost 7 bases, V lost 5 bases, and 8 bases had no gene match. The CDR3 consists of 14 residues. Germline V CDR1 and CDR2: MNHEY, SVGAGI. CDR3 DNA: TGTGCCAGCAGTCATGGGACTAGCGCTGGAGAGCAGTACTTC. It encodes CASSHGTSAGEQYF.

This chain uses TRBV5-8 with TRBJ2-5; TRBD2 matches 7 bases. J gave up 5 bases and V 0 bases, and 16 bases lay outside the gene matches. The CDR3 has 18 amino acids. Germline lookup yields CDR1 SGHTS and CDR2 YDEGEE. The CDR3 sequence: CASSLADGRGPIIETQYF. In DNA, the CDR3 is TGTGCCAGCAGCTTGGCCGATGGGAGGGGTCCGATTATTGAGACCCAGTACTTC.